This T cell receptor beta chain was sequenced during a study of control samples from healthy donors and cancer patients (dated by TCRdb to 2018 to 2021). The trim is 4 bases for V and 1 base for J, with a gap of 7 bases between the germline ends. Spanning cysteine to phenylalanine, the CDR3 consists of 13 amino acids. Only the CDR3 DNA is retained, 39 bases long and in frame from the first base. The library came from the immunoSEQ multiplex PCR assay. What TCRdb holds here is the immuneACCESS table cut down to in-frame rearrangements. Part of the clones is not present; checked against another copy, under half of the missing clones reflect an unresolved V gene, and the others are unexplained. Recorded for this sample are 150,000 to 200,000 clones; approximately 92% of them occurred a single time. The ten largest clones capture almost 1.5% of the sample. Points on this clone: Its antigen has not been determined. The sample holds no much larger clone one base away, and base qualities are not on file.

The sequence links TRBV12-3 or TRBV12-4 to TRBJ2-5; no confident D gene assignment can be made. The sample consisted of blood. This receptor was identified in a man younger than 30 in good health. The DNA sequence is TGTGCCAGCAGTTCATGGTCCCAAGAGACCCAGTACTTC. It specifies CASSSWSQETQYF.